This TCR beta chain was sequenced during a study of cytomegalovirus exposure and HLA in healthy donors (dated by TCRdb to the late 2010s). Regarding the research as a whole: In an earlier analysis of under 750 of the donors, around 290 Gb of sequence data and some 120 million unique TCR beta sequences from roughly 200 million T cells were reported. Roughly 300 gigabases of sequencing data and around 87 million unique TCR sequences were included in an early release covering roughly 600 HLA-typed donors. Of the roughly 410 genotyped donors, 81% were placed in the genetic ancestry cluster associated with self-reported Caucasian donors. The study aimed to test whether cataloging public T cell receptors could reveal signatures of past pathogen exposure. The study used immunosequencing to profile the T cell repertoires of more than 650 subjects and linked those repertoires to cytomegalovirus serostatus. Besides the first cohort of 550 to 750 subjects, a separate validation cohort made up of roughly 120 different subjects was used. To predict cytomegalovirus infection status, the study combined high-throughput TCR immunosequencing, statistical association of individual TCRs with disease status, and machine learning. To study patterns of TCR occurrence, a later analysis re-analyzed previously published TCR beta repertoires from 550 to 800 donors and added high-resolution HLA genotyping. In the later analysis, no new phenotypic data were used to find candidate immune exposures; instead, reliance was placed on TCR beta sequences and their occurrence across donors. An earlier analysis of 500 to 750 of the donors applied high-throughput TCR beta sequencing to assess whether each TCR beta V gene segment acted as functional or pseudogenic. Alongside the repertoire data, information on donor age, sex, ethnicity and CMV serostatus was compiled. A later genetic analysis took genome-wide SNP genotypes for about 55% of the 666 donors and used that subset as a discovery cohort. Every discovery cohort repertoire had been produced on one sequencing platform. HLA typing included class I and class II loci at four-digit resolution. The number of typed donors differed by locus: about 620-640 for A, B, C, DRB1 and DQB1; 500 to 550 for DQA1; fewer than 610 for DPA1; and around 490 for DPB1. A handful of DR-DQ haplotypes were handled as single units for association and clustering because linkage in the cohort was strong. On average, roughly 250,000 unique TCR beta nucleotide sequences were sequenced per donor among 350 to 400 genotyped donors of the cohort, with roughly 18% of those sequences being non-productive.

The cohort comprised some 680 healthy bone marrow donors. At the time of sampling, all cohort members were nominally healthy, though unrecorded immune exposures were likely present. The donor was CMV seropositive and belonged to the group of about 290 seropositive cohort members. Every donor gave a peripheral blood sample, and the peripheral blood mononuclear cells from that sample were used for TCR beta sequencing. Genomic DNA extraction from the blood cell samples was performed with the Qiagen DNeasy Blood Extraction Kit. The library relied on the immunoSEQ multiplex PCR assay. A mixture of 60 forward primers for TCR Vbeta segments and 13 reverse primers for TCR Jbeta segments was used in the multiplex PCR. A multiplex PCR assay on genomic DNA amplified the CDR3 region of rearranged TCR beta genes. The Illumina HiSeq System was used to sequence the amplified TCR beta libraries as 87-base-pair reads. On the study's bioinformatics: A later analysis counted some 74 million unique TCR beta chains across the 640 or so repertoires, and approximately 11 million of these chains were shared by at least two donors. Raw reads were error-corrected and collapsed into unique sequences by a nearest-neighbor algorithm in which closely related sequences were merged to remove PCR and sequencing errors. To assign V, D and J gene segments, CDR3 sequences were aligned to IMGT reference sequences. Each retained sequence needed at least a six-nucleotide match to both a V gene segment and a J gene segment. Rearrangements were classified as productive when the CDR3 lacked stop codons and remained in frame with V and J, and all other rearrangements were classified as non-productive. Following IMGT convention, CDR3 was defined as the stretch from the second conserved V-encoded cysteine to the conserved J-encoded phenylalanine. In an earlier analysis of 500 to 650 of the donors, sequences lacking an unambiguous match to a single V gene segment were excluded. In an earlier analysis of more than 500 of the donors, a V segment was called functional when productive rearrangements were above 56.7%, and segregating when the standard deviation between donors exceeded 5%. A statistical classification framework was built for diagnosing cytomegalovirus status from the catalog of TCR beta chain sequences. A later analysis assigned V and J genes by comparing TCR nucleotide sequences with IMGT/GENE-DB human TR gene sequences. A later analysis assigned CDR3 sequences and most-parsimonious VDJ recombination scenarios with the TCRdist pipeline. A later analysis defined each TCR beta chain by its CDR3 amino acid sequence plus V-gene family, and excluded reads lacking a unique V-gene family. In a later analysis, several hundred highly shared, low-generation-probability nucleotide sequences were removed to address suspected cross-contamination and a sequencing artifact. In a later analysis, a clonal expansion index for each public chain was calculated from normalized within-repertoire ranks of inferred template counts. A later analysis computed generation probabilities with a VDJ recombination model fitted to out-of-frame rearrangements, and checked the results against IGoR. A later analysis scored TCR-TCR, TCR-HLA and TCR-CMV co-occurrence with hypergeometric tests, applying a repertoire-size bias correction to TCR pairs. In a later analysis, false discovery rates were estimated by permuting HLA or CMV assignments 20 times. In a later analysis, co-occurring TCRs were grouped using DBSCAN, with TCRdist sequence similarity added in when clustering inside HLA-allele-positive subsets. For co-occurrence clustering, repertoires with fewer than 30,000 or more than 120,000 public chains were excluded, along with five repertoires with anomalous nucleotide sharing. TCRdb re-hosts the immuneACCESS table, in-frame sequences only. Its copies lack some clones; in the studies checked, an unresolved V gene accounts for under half of them, and the cause for the rest is not known. V, J and clone size derive from that table, while D and trimming were established from the DNA sequence. The sample table shows about 61,000 clones, and approximately 88% are seen once. Approximately 1.5% of the sample is held by the ten biggest clonotypes.

Inclusive of the bounding cysteine and phenylalanine, the CDR3 is 15 residues long. The entry retains the CDR3 DNA only, 45 bases that are in frame from base 1. CDR1 and CDR2 (MNHNY, SVGAGI) derive from the germline V gene (reference sequence). V has 7 bases trimmed and J has 1 base trimmed; junction bases matching no gene number 6. As for this clone: Its recognized antigen is unknown. No much larger clone is present one base from it, and per-base qualities are unavailable.

Here is what the overall study found, with its caveats: A cluster of highly shared sequence variants was judged likely to be a technical artifact of the sequencing pipeline. According to a later analysis, most CMV-associated TCR beta chains appeared to be HLA-restricted, and the HLA associations seemed to be driven largely by CMV exposure. Three of the identified cytomegalovirus-associated TCR beta chains were confirmed in vitro to be specific for cytomegalovirus antigens. The study gave a list of some 150 TCR beta chains associated with cytomegalovirus. In a later genetic analysis, fewer N-insertions in productive TCRs were reported among donors in an Asian-associated ancestry cluster than the roughly 640-donor mean. Strong co-occurrence of HLA alleles, especially DR and DQ, made assigning TCR associations to individual alleles difficult. The presence/absence analyses assumed that sequencing depth was roughly uniform across donors, and that assumption may not be true. Correlated functional status among segregating V segments might be attributable to linkage disequilibrium, but an unknown experimental factor could not be ruled out. The only immune exposure information available for the cohort was CMV serostatus. In a later analysis, HLA-associated TCR beta chains showed more clonal expansion and lower generation probabilities than non-associated chains that were equally common. The 87-base-pair reads could not distinguish some IMGT-functional V segments, including TRBV6-2 and TRBV6-3, so those segments were excluded. About 17 rarely observed V segments, including chromosome 9 orphons, were excluded from the earlier analysis of some 590 of the donors because counts were too low. According to a later analysis, TCR association rates differed among HLA loci, with DRB1 alleles showing the most associated TCRs and HLA-C alleles showing the fewest. A later analysis associated 17,000 or so TCR beta sequences with specific HLA alleles at a false discovery rate of 0.05. Most TCR sequences were seen in very few donors, while some public TCRs were found in many individuals. An association between a missense DCLRE1C variant and V-gene and J-gene trimming of TCR beta chains was found in a later genetic analysis and replicated in an independent cohort. Because some donors lacked HLA typing at each locus, the association tests relied only on the typed subset. Broadly in line with IMGT annotations, most TCR beta V segments showed up in productive rearrangements about 90% or about 30% of the time in an earlier analysis of approximately 600 of the donors. It was suggested by the authors that the approach could potentially be generalized to other disease states and immunological phenotypes. A further reported finding was that TCR beta sequences accurately predicted the HLA-A and HLA-B alleles for most subjects in the first cohort. The classifier was reported to diagnose cytomegalovirus status with high specificity and sensitivity in both the original cohort and the validation cohort. Only TCR beta chains were sequenced in this cohort, and the absence of alpha or paired-chain data limited detectable features. In a later analysis, several top co-occurrence clusters were reported to appear linked to parvovirus B19, influenza, CMV and Epstein-Barr virus.

The chain uses TRBV6-6 and TRBJ2-2, with TRBD2 matching 7 junction bases. This receptor was obtained from a man aged 25-45 years in good health and CMV-seropositive. The specimen was PBMCs. The CDR3 reads CASKGTTGNTGELFF. The sequenced DNA is TGTGCCAGCAAAGGGACTACAGGGAACACCGGGGAGCTGTTTTTT.